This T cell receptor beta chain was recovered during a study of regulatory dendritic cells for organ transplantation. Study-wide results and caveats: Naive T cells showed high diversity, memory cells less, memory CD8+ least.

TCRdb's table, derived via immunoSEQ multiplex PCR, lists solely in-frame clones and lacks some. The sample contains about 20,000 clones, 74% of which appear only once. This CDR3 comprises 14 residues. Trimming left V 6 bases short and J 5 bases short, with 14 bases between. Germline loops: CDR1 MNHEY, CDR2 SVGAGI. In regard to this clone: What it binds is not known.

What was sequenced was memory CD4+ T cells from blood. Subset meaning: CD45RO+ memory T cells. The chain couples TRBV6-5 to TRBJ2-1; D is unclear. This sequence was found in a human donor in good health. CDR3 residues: CASRSSWLNNEQFF. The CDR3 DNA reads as TGTGCCAGCAGATCCTCCTGGCTCAACAATGAGCAGTTCTTC.